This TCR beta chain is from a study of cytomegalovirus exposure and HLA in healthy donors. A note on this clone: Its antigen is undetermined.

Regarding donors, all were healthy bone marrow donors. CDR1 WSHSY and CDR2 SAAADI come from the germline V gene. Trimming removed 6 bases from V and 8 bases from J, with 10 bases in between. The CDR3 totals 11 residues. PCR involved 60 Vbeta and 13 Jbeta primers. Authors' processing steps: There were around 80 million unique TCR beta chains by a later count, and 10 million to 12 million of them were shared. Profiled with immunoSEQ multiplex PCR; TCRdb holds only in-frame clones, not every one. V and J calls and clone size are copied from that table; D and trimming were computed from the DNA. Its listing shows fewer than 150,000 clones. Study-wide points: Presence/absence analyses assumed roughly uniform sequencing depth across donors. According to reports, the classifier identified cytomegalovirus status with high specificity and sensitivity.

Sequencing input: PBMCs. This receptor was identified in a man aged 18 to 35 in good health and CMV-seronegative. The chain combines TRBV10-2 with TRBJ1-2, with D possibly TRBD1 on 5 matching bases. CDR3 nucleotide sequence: TGCGCCAGCAGCCAGGGTTGGGGCTACACCTTC. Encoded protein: CASSQGWGYTF.